This T cell receptor beta chain was sequenced in a study of blood T cell repertoires in COVID-19. For the study at large: The United States, Italy and Spain provided the acute and convalescent COVID-19 samples. T cells, B-cell-depleted T cells, or PBMCs supplied cDNA or gDNA.

As originally analysed: Scientists estimated how many nucleated cells there were by amplifying reference gene primers. Clones were read by immunoSEQ multiplex PCR, and TCRdb kept only the in-frame ones, dropping some. That table furnishes V, J and clone size, whereas the DNA furnished D and trimming. The sample shows about 230,000 clones, approximately 88% of them seen only once. The CDR3 covers 16 residues. With V trimmed by 5 bases and J by 6 bases, 9 bases remained unmatched. Germline V gene sequence: CDR1 LNHNV, CDR2 YYDKDF (reference sequence). The V and J genes are TRBV15 and TRBJ2-7, with 14 bases fitting TRBD2. The clonotype comes from a man aged 40-55 years with acute or convalescent COVID-19. Material: peripheral blood. The CDR3 DNA is TGTGCCACCAGCCGGGAGGGACTAGCGGGAGAGGTCGAGCAGTACTTC. Protein product: CATSREGLAGEVEQYF. Based on the CDR3 plus reference TRBV15 and TRBJ2-7, the full variable domain is DAMVIQNPRYQVTQFGKPVTLSCSQTLNHNVMYWYQQKSSQAPKLLFHYYDKDFNNEADTPDNFQSRRPNTSFCFLDIRSPGLGDTAMYLCATSREGLAGEVEQYFGPGTRLTVT.